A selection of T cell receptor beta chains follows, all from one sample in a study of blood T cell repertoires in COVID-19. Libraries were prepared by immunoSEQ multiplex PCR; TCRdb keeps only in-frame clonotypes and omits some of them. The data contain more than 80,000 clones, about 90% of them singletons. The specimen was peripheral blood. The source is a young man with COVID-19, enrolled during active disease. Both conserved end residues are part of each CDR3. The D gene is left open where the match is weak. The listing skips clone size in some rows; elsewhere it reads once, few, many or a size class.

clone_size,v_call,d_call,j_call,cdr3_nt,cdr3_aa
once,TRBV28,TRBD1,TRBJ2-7,TGTGCCAGCAGCCCTCCGGGACAGCGTGCCTACGAGCAGTACTTC,CASSPPGQRAYEQYF
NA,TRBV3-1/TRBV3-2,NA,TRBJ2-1,TGTGCCAGCAGCCCCTTATCGGGAGTCTTAAATGAGCAGTTCTTC,CASSPLSGVLNEQFF
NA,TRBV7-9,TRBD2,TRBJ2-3,TGTGCCAGCAGCTTAAATAGCGGGATCTCCACAGATACGCAGTATTTT,CASSLNSGISTDTQYF
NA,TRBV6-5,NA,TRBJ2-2,TGTGCCACCAGTCCGGTGAGGGTGGGCACCGGGGAGCTGTTTTTT,CATSPVRVGTGELFF
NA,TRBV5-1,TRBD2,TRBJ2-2,TGCGCCAGCGCCATAACTAGCGGTGTTACCGGGGAGCTGTTTTTT,CASAITSGVTGELFF
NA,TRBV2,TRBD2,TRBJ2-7,TGTGCCAGCAGTGATCCCAGCGGGAGGTCTTACGAGCAGTACTTC,CASSDPSGRSYEQYF
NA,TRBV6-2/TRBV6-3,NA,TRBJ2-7,TGTGCCAGCAGTTTTACAGGGATCGCCTACGAGCAGTACTTC,CASSFTGIAYEQYF
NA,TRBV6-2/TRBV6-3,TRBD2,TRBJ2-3,TGTGCCAGCAGTTACCCCCAGGGGACTAGCGGAGACCCAGATACGCAGTATTTT,CASSYPQGTSGDPDTQYF
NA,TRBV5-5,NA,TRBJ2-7,TGTGCCAGCAGCTTGGTTCCAGGGCACGAGCAGTACTTC,CASSLVPGHEQYF
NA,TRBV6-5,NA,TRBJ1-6,TGTGCCAGCAGTTACAGGGGGAGTTCACCCCTCCACTTT,CASSYRGSSPLHF
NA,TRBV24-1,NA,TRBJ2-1,TGTGCCACCAGTGATTTGGCAGGGGTAGGCAATGAGCAGTTCTTC,CATSDLAGVGNEQFF
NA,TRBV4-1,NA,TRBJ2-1,TGCGCCAGCAGCCAAGATTTCAGCGGAGAGCAGTTCTTC,CASSQDFSGEQFF
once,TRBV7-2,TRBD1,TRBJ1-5,TGTGCCAGCAGCGATACAGGGGGCAGTCAGCCCCAGCATTTT,CASSDTGGSQPQHF
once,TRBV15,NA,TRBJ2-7,TGTGCCACCAGCAGAGATCCTACCTACGAGCAGTACTTC,CATSRDPTYEQYF
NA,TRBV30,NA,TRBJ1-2,TGTGCCTGGAGTTTAGCTAACTATGGCTACACCTTC,CAWSLANYGYTF
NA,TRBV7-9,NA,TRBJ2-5,TGTGCCAGCAGCCCCACTGGGTGGAGAAGGGAGACCCAGTACTTC,CASSPTGWRRETQYF
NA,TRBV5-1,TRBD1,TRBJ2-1,TGCGCCAGCAGCGAGGGACAGGGGGCATTCAATGAGCAGTTCTTC,CASSEGQGAFNEQFF
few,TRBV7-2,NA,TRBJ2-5,TGTGCCAGCAGCTCGGTACAGGGTCGGGCGACCCAGTACTTC,CASSSVQGRATQYF
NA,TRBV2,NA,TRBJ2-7,TGTGCCAGCAGTCCCACAGGGCGATACTCCTACGAGCAGTACTTC,CASSPTGRYSYEQYF
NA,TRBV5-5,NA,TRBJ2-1,TGTGCCAGCAGCTTGGGGGTCCAGGGGTGGAATGAGCAGTTCTTC,CASSLGVQGWNEQFF
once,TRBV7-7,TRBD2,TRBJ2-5,TGTGCTAGCAGCGCGAGGGGAGCGGGAGAGTGGGAGACCCAGTACTTC,CASSARGAGEWETQYF
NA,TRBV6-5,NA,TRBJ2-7,TGTGCCAGCAGTTTCGTACATGGGAGCTCCTACGAGCAGTACTTC,CASSFVHGSSYEQYF
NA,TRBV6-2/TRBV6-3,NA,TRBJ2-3,TGTGCCAGCAGTTACGGGCAGGCAGATACGCAGTATTTT,CASSYGQADTQYF
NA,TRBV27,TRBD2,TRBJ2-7,TGTGCCAGCAGTCCCGGACTAGCGGAAACCTACGAGCAGTACTTC,CASSPGLAETYEQYF
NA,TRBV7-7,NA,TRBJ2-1,TGTGCCAGCACCGAGAGTGGACACTACAATGAGCAGTTCTTC,CASTESGHYNEQFF
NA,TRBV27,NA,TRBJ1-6,TGTGCCAGCAGTTTAGGACAGATTAATTCACCCCTCCACTTT,CASSLGQINSPLHF
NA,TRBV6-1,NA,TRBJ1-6,TGTGCCAGCAGTGAGGGACACTGGGGTCTCAATTCACCCCTCCACTTT,CASSEGHWGLNSPLHF
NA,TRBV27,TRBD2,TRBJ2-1,TGTGCCAGCAACAGCGGGAGTTACAATGAGCAGTTCTTC,CASNSGSYNEQFF
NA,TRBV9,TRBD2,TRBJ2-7,TGTGCCAGCTCCCCTAGCGGATCCTACGAGCAGTACTTC,CASSPSGSYEQYF
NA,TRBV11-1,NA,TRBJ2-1,TGTGCCAGCAGCCCAAAGGGGTATTTCGGCTACAATGAGCAGTTCTTC,CASSPKGYFGYNEQFF
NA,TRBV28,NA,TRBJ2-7,TGTGCCAGCAGTTTGTGGAGGGTACCCTACGAGCAGTACTTC,CASSLWRVPYEQYF
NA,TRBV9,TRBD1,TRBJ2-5,TGTGCCAGCAGCGTAGCTGGGGGACAGGGTTGGGAGACCCAGTACTTC,CASSVAGGQGWETQYF
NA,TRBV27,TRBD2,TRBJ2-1,TGTGCCAGCTGCTCCTACGGCGGGAGTTACTACAATGAGCAGTTCTTC,CASCSYGGSYYNEQFF
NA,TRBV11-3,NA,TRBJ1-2,TGTGCCAGCAGCTTAGAAGAGGAGGGTCAGAGCTACACCTTC,CASSLEEEGQSYTF
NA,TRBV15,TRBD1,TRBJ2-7,TGTGCCACCAGCAGAGACCTGGGACAGGGCTACGAGCAGTACTTC,CATSRDLGQGYEQYF
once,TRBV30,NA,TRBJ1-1,TGTGCCTGGAGTGACCCCCACGGGGGTGGTATCACTGAAGCTTTCTTT,CAWSDPHGGGITEAFF
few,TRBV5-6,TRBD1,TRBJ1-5,TGTGCCAGCAGCTTCTCCGGACCAGGGGGTGGGAATCAGCCCCAGCATTTT,CASSFSGPGGGNQPQHF
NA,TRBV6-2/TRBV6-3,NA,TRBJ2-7,TGTGCCAGCAGTTACATCGGCAGGGGAATTGACGAGCAGTACTTC,CASSYIGRGIDEQYF
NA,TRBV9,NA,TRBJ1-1,TGTGCCAGCAGCGTAGAGGGCGGAGGGACTGAAGCTTTCTTT,CASSVEGGGTEAFF
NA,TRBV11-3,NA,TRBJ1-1,TGTGCCAGCAGCTTAGACAGGAACACTGAAGCTTTCTTT,CASSLDRNTEAFF
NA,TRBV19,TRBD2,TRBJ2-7,TGTGCCAGTAGCGTAGCGGGAAGGGACTACGAGCAGTACTTC,CASSVAGRDYEQYF